This entry concerns a single T cell receptor beta chain. This clonotype was observed a handful of times. No cognate antigen has been identified for it. No base qualities exist here, and no much larger clone lies one base off it. In the paper's terms, the treatment or condition label means: allogeneic hematopoietic cell transplantation with graft depleted of TCRalphabeta T cells and CD19 B cells. The transplant recipients were children given TCRalphabeta/CD19-depleted allogeneic hematopoietic cell grafts. Per the germline V gene, LGHNA is the CDR1 and YNFKEQ is the CDR2. V drops 5 bases and J drops 5 bases, leaving 24 bases in between. Measured from the cysteine to the phenylalanine, the CDR3 is 17 residues long. Only CDR3 DNA is held: 51 bases, read in frame from base 1. The data belong to a study of T-cell reconstitution after alpha-beta-depleted transplantation in children (dated by TCRdb to between 2015 and 2016). About the study as a whole: T-cell immune reconstitution after TCRalphabeta/CD19-depleted allogeneic hematopoietic cell transplantation in children was quantitatively tracked in the study by means of TCR repertoire profiling.

General conclusions and limits of the study: The high TCRbeta diversity at day 60 in some patients was ascribed to recipient T cells and intrathymic progenitors that had survived conditioning. Over subsequent months, a decline in hyperexpanded clone frequencies was noted, and after one year, T-cell counts and TCRbeta diversity were mostly ascribed to newly produced T cells. Apparently early alphabetaT-cell count recovery about two months after transplant reportedly relied on only several hundred rapidly expanded clones derived from non-depleted graft cells.

Receptor libraries were prepared by PCR. Instrument used: Illumina HiSeq 2500. Molecular barcoding was employed in the preparation of TCR libraries, with unique molecular identifiers being used to normalize TCRbeta repertoire quantification. Using fastp trimming at Q25 and MiXCR clonotype assembly, TCRdb reanalyzed the public sequencing data and kept in-frame beta chains. Rows are combined by CDR3 protein, so each entry shows the most common genes and DNA. The sample profile shows fewer than 550,000 distinct CDR3 sequences; 9.5% to 12% of them were found once. The ten largest clones represent 11% to 15% of the sample.

The chain joins TRBV4-2 to TRBJ2-5; the D gene could be TRBD1 or TRBD2, each one agreeing over 5 bases. This TCR came from a female patient aged 2-15 years who had a stem cell transplant for aplastic anemia, so the T cells may come from the graft donor. The sample consisted of PBMCs, mostly from graft donor cells, taken 180 days after TCRalphabeta/CD19-depleted stem cell transplant. The CDR3 amino acid sequence is: CASSATVGTATVETQYF. The sequence in DNA is TGTGCCAGCAGCGCTACAGTGGGGACGGCAACCGTGGAGACCCAGTACTTC.